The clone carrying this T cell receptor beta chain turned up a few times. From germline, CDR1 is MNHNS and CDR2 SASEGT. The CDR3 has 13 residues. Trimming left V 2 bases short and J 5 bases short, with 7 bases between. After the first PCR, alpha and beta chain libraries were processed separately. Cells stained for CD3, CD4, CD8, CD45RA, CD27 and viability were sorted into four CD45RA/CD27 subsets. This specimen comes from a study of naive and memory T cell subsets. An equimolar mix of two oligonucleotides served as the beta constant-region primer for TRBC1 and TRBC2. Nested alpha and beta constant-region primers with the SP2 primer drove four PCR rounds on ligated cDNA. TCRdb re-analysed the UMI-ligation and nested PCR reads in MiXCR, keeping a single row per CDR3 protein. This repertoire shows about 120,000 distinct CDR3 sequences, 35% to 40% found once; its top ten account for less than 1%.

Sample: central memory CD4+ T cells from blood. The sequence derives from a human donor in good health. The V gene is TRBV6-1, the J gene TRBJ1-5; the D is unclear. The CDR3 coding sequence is TGTGCCAGCAGTGAATCATTCGATCAGCCCCAGCATTTT. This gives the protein CASSESFDQPQHF.